A single sample gave rise to the 22 T cell receptor beta chains below, sequenced in a study of post-analysis software for immune sequencing data (dated by TCRdb to between 2015 and 2016). The paper's findings and limits, for the study overall: Significantly higher frequencies in patients than in controls were found for five or six TRBV segments, including TRBV5-6, TRBV5-1 and TRBV20-1.

These receptors lack a known antigen. The library came from PCR. The reads were generated on an Illumina HiSeq 2500. To reduce PCR and sequencing biases, unique molecular identifiers were incorporated into the TCR beta cDNA libraries. Using fastp at Q25 and MiXCR, TCRdb reprocessed the public reads and kept productive beta chains. Rows merge per CDR3 protein into single entries with the most common DNA and genes. The sample table shows roughly 620,000 distinct CDR3 sequences, and roughly two fifths are seen once. 1.7% of the sample goes to the ten largest clones. The sample comprised blood. These TCRs come from a girl between 10 and 17 years old with multiple sclerosis.

Concerning this clonotype: A read error may account for a junction end that differs from germline. The chain joins TRBV6-5 to TRBJ2-2; a weak D match, TRBD2 (5 bases). Germline CDR1 and CDR2: MNHEY and SVGAGI. This CDR3 comprises 13 residues. The CDR3 DNA reads as TGTACCAGCACCAAGAGGGAGTACGGGGAGCTGTTTTTT. Protein: CTSTKREYGELFF.

This chain joins TRBV12-3 or TRBV12-4 and TRBJ2-7, with 12 bases aligning to TRBD2. The CDR3 loop spans 15 amino acids. V shed 6 bases and J 7 bases; nucleotides not matched to a gene: 10. The CDR3 DNA is TGTGCCAGCAGCCAGACTAGCGGGAGATTCAATGAGCAGTACTTC. Translating gives CASSQTSGRFNEQYF.

This chain joins TRBV7-9 and TRBJ2-3; possible D gene TRBD1, 8 bases. The CDR3 totals 16 residues. V lost 5 bases and J 2 bases, leaving 17 bases between the germline ends. CDR1 is SEHNR, CDR2 FQNEAQ, per germline (reference sequence). The DNA for the CDR3 is TGTGCCAGCAGCCCGGTGGACAGGGACTACACAGATACGCAGTATTTT. Translated, it gives CASSPVDRDYTDTQYF. Variable domain in full (rest from reference TRBV7-9 and TRBJ2-3): DTGVSQNPRHKITKRGQNVTFRCDPISEHNRLYWYRQTLGQGPEFLTYFQNEAQLEKSRLLSDRFSAERPKGSFSTLEIQRTEQGDSAMYLCASSPVDRDYTDTQYFGPGTRLTVL.

V usage is TRBV7-3 and J usage is TRBJ2-3; 9 bases map to TRBD2. This CDR3 spans 15 amino acids. With 5 bases clipped from V and 2 bases from J, the junction kept 5 bases outside the gene matches. Germline lookup yields CDR1 SGHTA and CDR2 FQGTGA. CDR3: CASSAGGGITDTQYF. In nucleotides, the CDR3 is TGTGCCAGCAGCGCGGGGGGGGGGATCACAGATACGCAGTATTTT.

The chain links TRBV12-3 or TRBV12-4 to TRBJ2-5; the D gene is possibly TRBD1 (6 bases). The CDR3 is 15 amino acids. With 5 bases removed from V and 4 bases from J, the gap between germline ends came to 17 bases. CDR3 sequence: CASSPDQGLGETQYF. CDR3 nucleotide sequence: TGTGCCAGCAGTCCAGACCAGGGGTTGGGAGAGACCCAGTACTTC.

This chain links TRBV12-5 with TRBJ2-3, with 7 bases lining up with TRBD1. V was pared by 1 base and J by 0 bases, with 7 bases of the junction left unmatched. Germline-derived CDR1 and CDR2 are LGHNT and FRNRAP. The CDR3 runs 17 residues. The CDR3 loop reads CASGLAPDRVSTDTQYF. CDR3 nucleotide sequence: TGTGCTAGTGGTTTGGCCCCCGACAGGGTTAGCACAGATACGCAGTATTTT.

The J gene is TRBJ1-5, the V gene TRBV6-6; D gene ambiguous. Germline V gene sequence: CDR1 MNHNY, CDR2 SVGAGI (reference sequence). The V gene lost 5 bases and the J gene lost 2 bases, with 13 bases spanning the gap. There are 15 residues in the CDR3. CDR3 in DNA: TGTGCCAGCAGTAAAATAAAAGACGGCAATCAGCCCCAGCATTTT. Translating it yields CASSKIKDGNQPQHF.

The V and J genes are TRBV15 and TRBJ2-7; D possibly corresponds to TRBD1 (5 bases). Germline V lookup: CDR1 LNHNV, CDR2 YYDKDF (reference sequence). This CDR3 has 14 amino acids. V lost 6 bases to trimming and J lost 5 bases, with 17 bases between them. The CDR3 is CATSTSGSGDEQYF. For the CDR3, the DNA is TGTGCCACCAGTACTTCAGGGTCTGGCGACGAGCAGTACTTC.

The rearrangement uses TRBV6-1 and TRBJ2-2; the D is unclear. This CDR3 has 14 amino acids. Germline assignment: CDR1 MNHNS and CDR2 SASEGT. V was cut by 4 bases and J by 6 bases, with 12 bases left in between. The CDR3: CASSVNSVPGELFF. Written as DNA, the CDR3 is TGTGCCAGCAGTGTTAACAGCGTACCCGGGGAGCTGTTTTTT.

This clonotype was counted a few times. This chain links TRBV4-1 with TRBJ2-7; 7 bases match TRBD2. From germline, CDR1 is MGHRA and CDR2 YSYEKL. The V gene end was trimmed by 1 base and the J gene end by 2 bases; junction bases not matched to a gene: 14. The CDR3 covers 18 residues. The CDR3 loop reads CASSQAILAPNPTYEQYF. The CDR3 DNA reads TGCGCCAGCAGCCAAGCTATACTAGCGCCCAACCCTACCTACGAGCAGTACTTC.

The J gene is TRBJ2-7, the V gene TRBV25-1; D remains unclear. The ends were cut back, 5 bases at V and 3 bases at J, with 8 bases in the middle. This CDR3 spans 12 amino acids. Germline assignment: CDR1 MGHDK and CDR2 SYGVNS. CDR3 sequence reads: CASSTWNYEQYF. The CDR3 DNA follows: TGTGCCAGCAGTACCTGGAACTACGAGCAGTACTTC.

This clonotype was found a few times. The rearrangement links TRBV6-6 to TRBJ2-5; possible D gene TRBD1, 6 bases. The germline V and J ends were trimmed by 6 bases and 11 bases, with 22 bases remaining between them. Germline CDR1 MNHNY, CDR2 SVGAGI (reference sequence). The CDR3 contains 14 residues. This CDR3 is CASRKQGSFEEQYF. CDR3 sequence (DNA): TGTGCCAGCAGAAAACAGGGTTCCTTTGAGGAGCAGTACTTC.

This chain connects TRBV12-3 or TRBV12-4 to TRBJ2-1, with 8 bases fitting TRBD2. J lost 7 bases, V lost 8 bases, and 4 bases had no gene match. There are 12 residues in the CDR3. The CDR3 spells CASGPGGNEQFF. The CDR3 DNA reads TGTGCCAGCGGGCCGGGGGGGAATGAGCAGTTCTTC.

V is TRBV14 and J is TRBJ2-6; D may be TRBD1 (6 bases). The length of the CDR3 is 17 residues. From germline, CDR1 is SGHDN and CDR2 FVKESK. V was clipped by 4 bases and J by 0 bases, with 13 bases between them. The CDR3 sequence: CASSPGQLLSGANVLTF. In DNA, the CDR3 is TGTGCCAGCAGCCCCGGACAGCTACTCTCTGGGGCCAACGTCCTGACTTTC. Full variable domain (remainder filled in from reference TRBV14 and TRBJ2-6): EAGVTQFPSHSVIEKGQTVTLRCDPISGHDNLYWYRRVMGKEIKFLLHFVKESKQDESGMPNNRFLAERTGGTYSTLKVQPAELEDSGVYFCASSPGQLLSGANVLTFGAGSRLTVL.

The gene calls are TRBV20-1 and TRBJ2-2; 8 bases are shared with TRBD1. Germline CDR1 and CDR2: DFQATT and SNEGSKA (reference sequence). Trimming took 4 bases from V and 1 from J; bases not matched to a gene: 2. This CDR3 spans 14 amino acids. CDR3 protein: CSAIGQGNTGELFF. DNA of the CDR3: TGCAGTGCTATCGGACAGGGGAACACCGGGGAGCTGTTTTTT.

This clonotype showed up just a few times. The V gene is TRBV20-1, the J gene TRBJ2-1, with 9 bases lining up with TRBD2. The CDR3 sequence is 16 residues long. The V segment lost 6 bases and the J segment 6 bases; nucleotides outside the gene matches: 15. Germline assignment: CDR1 DFQATT and CDR2 SNEGSKA (reference sequence). CDR3 sequence: CSALISSGSGGNEQFF. The CDR3 region has the DNA TGCAGTGCACTTATAAGTAGCGGGAGTGGGGGCAATGAGCAGTTCTTC.

This clonotype was observed a few times. The chain couples TRBV12-5 to TRBJ2-1, with TRBD1 matching 7 bases. This CDR3 spans 15 amino acids. The germline CDR1 and CDR2 sequences are LGHNT and FRNRAP. The J segment lost 5 bases and the V segment lost 3 bases, leaving 7 bases of the junction unmatched. In nucleotides, the CDR3 is TGTGCTAGTGGTTTCGATATAGGGACAGACAATGAGCAGTTCTTC. Translating it yields CASGFDIGTDNEQFF.

The genes are TRBV5-1 and TRBJ2-1; D is unclear. Trimming took 5 bases from V and 3 from J, leaving 18 bases between them. Looked up from germline, CDR1 is SGHRS and CDR2 is YFSETQ. The CDR3 consists of 16 residues. CDR3: CASSLTPETGYNEQFF. The CDR3 DNA follows: TGCGCCAGCAGTTTAACCCCGGAGACGGGCTACAATGAGCAGTTCTTC.

This chain connects TRBV12-3 or TRBV12-4 to TRBJ2-7, with D tentatively TRBD1 (5 bases). Trimming removed 1 base at V and 3 bases at J, with 10 bases between. This CDR3 is 14 amino acids long. The CDR3 DNA reads as TGTGCCAGCAGTTTAGGGGGCGGCTACTACGAGCAGTACTTC. As protein: CASSLGGGYYEQYF.

This chain joins TRBV29-1 and TRBJ2-5; 8 bases are shared with TRBD2. CDR1 SQVTM and CDR2 ANQGSEA come from the germline V gene. The ends lost 3 bases at V and 3 bases at J; junction bases unmatched: 9. CDR3 length equals 15 residues. CDR3 loop: CSVEGMGGRKETQYF. Here the CDR3 DNA reads TGCAGCGTTGAGGGTATGGGCGGGAGGAAAGAGACCCAGTACTTC.

The chain combines TRBV6-6 with TRBJ2-7, with 10 bases matching TRBD1. Germline CDR1 is MNHNY and CDR2 is SVGAGI (reference sequence). Trimming at V came to 8 bases and at J to 1 base, leaving 11 bases not matched to a gene. The length of the CDR3 is 16 residues. The CDR3 region has the DNA TGTGCCAGCCTGATCGCGACAGGGGGCCCTTCCTACGAGCAGTACTTC. Translation: CASLIATGGPSYEQYF.

The J gene is TRBJ2-7, the V gene TRBV24-1, with D unclear. Trimming shortened V by 3 bases and J by 3 bases, and 5 bases separated the two germline ends. CDR3 length: 12 amino acids. Per the germline V gene, CDR1 is KGHDR and CDR2 is SFDVKD. The CDR3 sequence: CATSDGSYEQYF. CDR3 DNA sequence: TGTGCCACCAGTGATGGCAGCTACGAGCAGTACTTC.